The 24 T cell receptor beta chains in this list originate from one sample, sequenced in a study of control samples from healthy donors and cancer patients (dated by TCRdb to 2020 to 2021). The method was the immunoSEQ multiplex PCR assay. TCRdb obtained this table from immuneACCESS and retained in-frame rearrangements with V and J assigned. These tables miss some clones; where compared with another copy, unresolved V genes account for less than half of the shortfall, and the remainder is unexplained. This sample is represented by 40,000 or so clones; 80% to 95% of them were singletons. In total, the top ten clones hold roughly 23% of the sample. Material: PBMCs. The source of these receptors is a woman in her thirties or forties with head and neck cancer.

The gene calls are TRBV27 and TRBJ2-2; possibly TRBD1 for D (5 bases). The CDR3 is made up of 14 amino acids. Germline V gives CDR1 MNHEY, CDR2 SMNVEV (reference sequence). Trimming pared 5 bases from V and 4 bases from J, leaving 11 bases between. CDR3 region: CASSRKTATGELFF. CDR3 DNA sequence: TGTGCCAGCAGTCGAAAGACAGCCACCGGGGAGCTGTTTTTT.

The CDR3 DNA reads TGCGCCAGCAGCTTGTGGGGACAGGGGACCACCGGGGAGCTGTTTTTT. Amino acids: CASSLWGQGTTGELFF. J is TRBJ2-2 and V is TRBV5-1; the match to TRBD1 covers 10 bases. This CDR3 spans 16 amino acids. The J segment lost 4 bases and the V segment lost 1 base, leaving 4 bases of the junction unmatched. In germline, CDR1 is SGHRS, CDR2 YFSETQ.

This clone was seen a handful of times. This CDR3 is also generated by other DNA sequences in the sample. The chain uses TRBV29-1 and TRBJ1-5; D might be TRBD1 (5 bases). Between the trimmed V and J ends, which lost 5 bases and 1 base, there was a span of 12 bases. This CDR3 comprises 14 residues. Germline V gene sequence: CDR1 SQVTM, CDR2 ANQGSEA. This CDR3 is CSVRGPGSNQPQHF. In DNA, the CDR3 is TGCAGCGTTCGGGGCCCGGGGAGCAATCAGCCCCAGCATTTT.

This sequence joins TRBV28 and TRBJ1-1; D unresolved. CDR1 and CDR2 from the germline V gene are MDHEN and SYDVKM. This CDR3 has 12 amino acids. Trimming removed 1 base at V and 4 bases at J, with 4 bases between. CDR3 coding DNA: TGTGCCAGCAGTTTATTACCCACTGAAGCTTTCTTT. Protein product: CASSLLPTEAFF.

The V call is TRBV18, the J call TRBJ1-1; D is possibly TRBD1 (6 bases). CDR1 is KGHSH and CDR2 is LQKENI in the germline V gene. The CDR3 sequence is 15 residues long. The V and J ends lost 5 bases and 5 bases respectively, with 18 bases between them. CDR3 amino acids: CASSAAPAGVTEAFF. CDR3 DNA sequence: TGTGCCAGCTCAGCCGCGCCCGCAGGGGTAACTGAAGCTTTCTTT.

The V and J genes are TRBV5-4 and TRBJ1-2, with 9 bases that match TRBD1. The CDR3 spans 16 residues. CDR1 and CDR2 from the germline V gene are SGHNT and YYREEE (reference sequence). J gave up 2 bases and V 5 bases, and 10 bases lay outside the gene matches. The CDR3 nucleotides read TGTGCCAGCAGGACGGAAGGACAGGGGCGAAACTATGGCTACACCTTC. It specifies CASRTEGQGRNYGYTF. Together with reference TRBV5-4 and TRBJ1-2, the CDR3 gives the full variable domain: ETGVTQSPTHLIKTRGQQVTLRCSSQSGHNTVSWYQQALGQGPQFIFQYYREEENGRGNFPPRFSGLQFPNYSSELNVNALELDDSALYLCASRTEGQGRNYGYTFGSGTRLTVV.

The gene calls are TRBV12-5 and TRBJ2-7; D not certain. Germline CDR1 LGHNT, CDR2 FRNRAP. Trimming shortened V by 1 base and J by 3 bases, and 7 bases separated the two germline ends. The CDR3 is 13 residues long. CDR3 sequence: CASGLAVGYEQYF. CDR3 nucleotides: TGTGCTAGTGGTTTGGCAGTGGGCTACGAGCAGTACTTC. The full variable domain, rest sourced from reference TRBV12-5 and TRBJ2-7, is DARVTQTPRHKVTEMGQEVTMRCQPILGHNTVFWYRQTMMQGLELLAYFRNRAPLDDSGMPKDRFSAEMPDATLATLKIQPSEPRDSAVYFCASGLAVGYEQYFGPGTRLTVT.

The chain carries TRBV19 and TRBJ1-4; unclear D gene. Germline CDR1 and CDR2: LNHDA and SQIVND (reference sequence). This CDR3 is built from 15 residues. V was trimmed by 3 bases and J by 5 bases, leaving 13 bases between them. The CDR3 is CASSMLSSLNEKLFF. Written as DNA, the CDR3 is TGTGCCAGTAGTATGTTATCATCCTTGAATGAAAAACTGTTTTTT.

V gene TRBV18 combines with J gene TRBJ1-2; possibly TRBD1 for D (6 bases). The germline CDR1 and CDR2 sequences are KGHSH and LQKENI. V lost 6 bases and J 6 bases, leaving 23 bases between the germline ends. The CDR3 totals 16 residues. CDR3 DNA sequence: TGTGCCAGCTCCGCCGGAAGTGACAGGCATAGGAATGGCTACACCTTC. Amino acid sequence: CASSAGSDRHRNGYTF.

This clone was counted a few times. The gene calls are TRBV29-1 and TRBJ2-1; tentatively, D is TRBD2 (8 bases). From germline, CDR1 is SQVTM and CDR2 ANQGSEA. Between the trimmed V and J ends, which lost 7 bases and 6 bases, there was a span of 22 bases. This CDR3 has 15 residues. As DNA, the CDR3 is TGCAGCGGAGGATCAGGGGGACTAGGAACCAATGAGCAGTTCTTC. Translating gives CSGGSGGLGTNEQFF.

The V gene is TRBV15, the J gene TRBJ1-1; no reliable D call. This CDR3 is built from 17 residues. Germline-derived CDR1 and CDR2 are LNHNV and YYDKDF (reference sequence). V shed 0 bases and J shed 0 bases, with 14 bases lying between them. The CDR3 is CATSRDPGGLMNTEAFF. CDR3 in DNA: TGTGCCACCAGCAGAGATCCGGGAGGGCTTATGAACACTGAAGCTTTCTTT.

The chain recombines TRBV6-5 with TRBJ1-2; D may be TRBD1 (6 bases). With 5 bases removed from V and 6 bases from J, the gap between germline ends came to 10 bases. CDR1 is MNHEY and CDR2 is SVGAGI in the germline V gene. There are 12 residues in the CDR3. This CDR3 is CASSRGVDGYTF. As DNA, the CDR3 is TGTGCCAGCAGTAGGGGGGTCGATGGCTACACCTTC.

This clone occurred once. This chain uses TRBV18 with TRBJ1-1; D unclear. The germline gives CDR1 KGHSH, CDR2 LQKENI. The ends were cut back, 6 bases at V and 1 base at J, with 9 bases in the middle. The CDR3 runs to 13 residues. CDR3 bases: TGTGCCAGCTCGCCGACTGAGAACACTGAAGCTTTCTTT. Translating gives CASSPTENTEAFF. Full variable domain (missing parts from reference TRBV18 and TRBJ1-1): NAGVMQNPRHLVRRRGQEARLRCSPMKGHSHVYWYRQLPEEGLKFMVYLQKENIIDESGMPKERFSAEFPKEGPSILRIQQVVRGDSAAYFCASSPTENTEAFFGQGTRLTVV.

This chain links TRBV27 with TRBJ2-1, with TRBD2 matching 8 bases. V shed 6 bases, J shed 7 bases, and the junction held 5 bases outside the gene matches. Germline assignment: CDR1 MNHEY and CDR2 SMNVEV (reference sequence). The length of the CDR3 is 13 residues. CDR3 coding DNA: TGTGCCAGCAGGCGACTAGCGATAAATGAGCAGTTCTTC. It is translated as CASRRLAINEQFF.

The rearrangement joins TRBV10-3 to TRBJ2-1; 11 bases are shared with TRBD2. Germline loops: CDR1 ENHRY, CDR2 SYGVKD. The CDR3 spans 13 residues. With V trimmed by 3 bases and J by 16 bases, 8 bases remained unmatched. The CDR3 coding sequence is TGTGCCATCAGTGAACTAGCGGGGGCGGCCAGTTTCTTC. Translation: CAISELAGAASFF.

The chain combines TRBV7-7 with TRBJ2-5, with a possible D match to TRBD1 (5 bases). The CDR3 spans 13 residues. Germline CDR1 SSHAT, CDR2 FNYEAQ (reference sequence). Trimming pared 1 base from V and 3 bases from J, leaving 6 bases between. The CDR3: CASSLGQKETQYF. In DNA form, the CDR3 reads TGTGCCAGCAGCTTAGGACAGAAAGAGACCCAGTACTTC.

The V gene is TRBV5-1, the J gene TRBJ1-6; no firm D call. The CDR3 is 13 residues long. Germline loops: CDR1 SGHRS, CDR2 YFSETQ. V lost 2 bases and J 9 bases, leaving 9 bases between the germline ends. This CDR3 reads CASSLTDGSPLHF. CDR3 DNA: TGCGCCAGCAGCTTAACTGACGGTTCACCCCTCCACTTT.

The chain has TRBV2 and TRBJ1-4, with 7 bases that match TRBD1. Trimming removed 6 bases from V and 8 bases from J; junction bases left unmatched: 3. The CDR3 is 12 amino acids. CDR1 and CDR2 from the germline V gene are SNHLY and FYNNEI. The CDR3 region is CASSKDREKLFF. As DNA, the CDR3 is TGTGCCAGCAGCAAGGACAGGGAAAAACTGTTTTTT.

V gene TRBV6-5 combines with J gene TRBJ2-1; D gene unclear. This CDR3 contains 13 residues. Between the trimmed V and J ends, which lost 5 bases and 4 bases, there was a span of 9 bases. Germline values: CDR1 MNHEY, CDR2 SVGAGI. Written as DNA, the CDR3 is TGTGCCAGCAGTAAGGCGGAGTACAATGAGCAGTTCTTC. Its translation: CASSKAEYNEQFF.

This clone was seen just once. Here the CDR3 reads CASSLGAVAETEAFF. The CDR3 DNA reads TGTGCCAGCAGCTTAGGGGCCGTCGCGGAGACTGAAGCTTTCTTT. The chain employs TRBV7-2 and TRBJ1-1; D is unresolved. Germline values: CDR1 SGHTA, CDR2 FQGNSA. This CDR3 has 15 residues. V lost 1 base and J lost 5, with 14 bases in between.

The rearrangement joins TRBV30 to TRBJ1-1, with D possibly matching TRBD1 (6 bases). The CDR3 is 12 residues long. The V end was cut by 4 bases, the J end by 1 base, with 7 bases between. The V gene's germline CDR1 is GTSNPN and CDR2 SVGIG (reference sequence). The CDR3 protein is CAWNRANTEAFF. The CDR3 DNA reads TGTGCCTGGAACAGGGCGAACACTGAAGCTTTCTTT.

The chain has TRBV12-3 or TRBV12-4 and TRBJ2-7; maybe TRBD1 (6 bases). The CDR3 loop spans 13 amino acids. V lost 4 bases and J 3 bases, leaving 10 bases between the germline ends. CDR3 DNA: TGTGCCAGCAGTTCCACAGGGTACTACGAGCAGTACTTC. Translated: CASSSTGYYEQYF.

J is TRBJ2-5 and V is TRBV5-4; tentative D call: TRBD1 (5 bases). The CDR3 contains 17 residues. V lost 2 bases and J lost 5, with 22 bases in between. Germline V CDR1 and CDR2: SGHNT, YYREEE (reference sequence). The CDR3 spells CASSFPVGRGAGETQYF. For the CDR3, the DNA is TGTGCCAGCAGCTTCCCCGTGGGGCGCGGAGCAGGGGAGACCCAGTACTTC.

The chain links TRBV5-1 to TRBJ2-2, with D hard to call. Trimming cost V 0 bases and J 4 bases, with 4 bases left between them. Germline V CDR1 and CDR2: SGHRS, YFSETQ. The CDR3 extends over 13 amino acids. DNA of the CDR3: TGCGCCAGCAGCTTGGTGGGCACCGGGGAGCTGTTTTTT. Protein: CASSLVGTGELFF.